This TCR beta chain came from a study of tumor-infiltrating lymphocytes in oesophageal squamous cell carcinoma. There are 15 residues in the CDR3. The germline CDR1 and CDR2 sequences are MDHEN and SYDVKM. TCRdb recomputed calls from the PCR reads with MiXCR, one row per CDR3 protein. The table includes more than 10,000 distinct CDR3 sequences, 45% to 65% detected once. The J gene is TRBJ2-5, the V gene TRBV28; 12 nucleotides agree with TRBD2. The assigned J gene may be wrong: the sequence end matches TRBJ2-1 better. The origin of this receptor is a male donor with esophageal squamous cell carcinoma. The sequenced sample was esophageal tumor tissue. Here the CDR3 DNA reads TGTGCCAGCAGTTTAGCGACTAGCGGGAGCAATGAGCAGTTCTTC. Protein product: CASSLATSGSNEQFF.